This TCR beta chain came from a study of CD8 T cells in ankylosing spondylitis. MiXCR was run by TCRdb on the 5' RACE reads, yielding one entry per CDR3 protein. The sample contains a few hundred thousand distinct CDR3 sequences, less than 10% of which appear only once. Points from the study as a whole: Several of the motif variants were reported before in synovial fluid and blood from reactive arthritis. In ankylosing spondylitis patients, matched synovial fluid reportedly showed significant enrichment of disease-linked clones. A TCR beta motif of several highly homologous variants seemed to mark ankylosing spondylitis blood.

Comment on this clonotype: The antigen remains undetermined.

The sample consisted of blood, either unsorted or a sorted T cell fraction (not recorded which). The receptor's source is a male donor with ankylosing spondylitis.

The CDR3 loop is CASSVTAGLYEQYF. The DNA of the CDR3 is TGCGCCAGCAGTGTAACGGCCGGGCTGTACGAGCAGTACTTC. This chain joins TRBV5-1 and TRBJ2-7, with D unclear. With 5 bases removed from V and 4 bases from J, the gap between germline ends came to 16 bases. The V gene's germline CDR1 is SGHRS and CDR2 YFSETQ. This CDR3 contains 14 residues.